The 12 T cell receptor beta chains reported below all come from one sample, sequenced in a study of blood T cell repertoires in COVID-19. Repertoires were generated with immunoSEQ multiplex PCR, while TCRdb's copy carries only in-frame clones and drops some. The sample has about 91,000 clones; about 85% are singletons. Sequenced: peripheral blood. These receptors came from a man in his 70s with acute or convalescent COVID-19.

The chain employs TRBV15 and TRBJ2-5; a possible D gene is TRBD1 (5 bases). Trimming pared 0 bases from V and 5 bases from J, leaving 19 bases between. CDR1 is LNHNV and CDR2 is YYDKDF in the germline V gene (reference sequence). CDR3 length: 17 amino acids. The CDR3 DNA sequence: TGTGCCACCAGCAGAGATCGATGGTCAGGGCGTGGGGAGACCCAGTACTTC. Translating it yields CATSRDRWSGRGETQYF. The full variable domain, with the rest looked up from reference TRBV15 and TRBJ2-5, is DAMVIQNPRYQVTQFGKPVTLSCSQTLNHNVMYWYQQKSSQAPKLLFHYYDKDFNNEADTPDNFQSRRPNTSFCFLDIRSPGLGDTAMYLCATSRDRWSGRGETQYFGPGTRLLVL.

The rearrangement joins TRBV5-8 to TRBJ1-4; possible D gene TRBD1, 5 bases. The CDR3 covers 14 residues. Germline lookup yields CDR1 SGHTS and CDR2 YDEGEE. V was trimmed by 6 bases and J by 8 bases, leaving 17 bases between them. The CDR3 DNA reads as TGTGCCAGCACTAGAGACAGCCCTATAGAAAAACTGTTTTTT. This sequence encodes CASTRDSPIEKLFF.

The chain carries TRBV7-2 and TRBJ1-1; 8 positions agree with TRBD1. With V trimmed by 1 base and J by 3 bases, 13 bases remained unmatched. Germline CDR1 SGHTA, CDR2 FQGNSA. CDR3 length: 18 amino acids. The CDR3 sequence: CASSLGGQGARKDTEAFF. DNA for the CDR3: TGTGCCAGCAGCTTAGGAGGGCAGGGGGCAAGAAAAGACACTGAAGCTTTCTTT.

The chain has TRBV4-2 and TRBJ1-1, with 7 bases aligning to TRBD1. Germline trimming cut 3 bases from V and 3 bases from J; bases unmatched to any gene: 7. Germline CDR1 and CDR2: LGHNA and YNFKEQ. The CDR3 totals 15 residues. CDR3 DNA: TGTGCCAGCAGCCAGCGACAGGGAAGGGACACTGAAGCTTTCTTT. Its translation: CASSQRQGRDTEAFF.

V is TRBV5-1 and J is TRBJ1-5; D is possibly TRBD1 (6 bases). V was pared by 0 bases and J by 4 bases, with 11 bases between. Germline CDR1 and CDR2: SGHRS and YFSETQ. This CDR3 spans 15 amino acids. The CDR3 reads CASSLGGQYNQPQHF. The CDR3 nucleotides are TGCGCCAGCAGCTTGGGGGGGCAGTATAATCAGCCCCAGCATTTT.

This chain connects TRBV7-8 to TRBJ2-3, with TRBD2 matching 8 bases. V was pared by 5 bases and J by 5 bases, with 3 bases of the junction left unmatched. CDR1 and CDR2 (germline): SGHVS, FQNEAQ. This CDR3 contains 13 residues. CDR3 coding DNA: TGTGCCAGCAGCCCGGCGGGGGGAGATACGCAGTATTTT. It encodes CASSPAGGDTQYF.

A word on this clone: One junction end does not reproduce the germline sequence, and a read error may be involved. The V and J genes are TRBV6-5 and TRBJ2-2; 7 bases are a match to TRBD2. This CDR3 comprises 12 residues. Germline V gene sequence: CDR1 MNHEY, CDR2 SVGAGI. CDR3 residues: CASSTPSGGLFF. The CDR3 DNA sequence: TGTGCCAGCAGTACCCCCTCGGGGGGGCTGTTTTTT.

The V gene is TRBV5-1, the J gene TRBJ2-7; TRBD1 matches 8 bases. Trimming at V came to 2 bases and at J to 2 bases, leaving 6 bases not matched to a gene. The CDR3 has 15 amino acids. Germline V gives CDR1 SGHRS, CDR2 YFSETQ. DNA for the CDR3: TGCGCCAGCAGCTTAGGGACAGGTCTTACCTACGAGCAGTACGTC. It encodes CASSLGTGLTYEQYV.

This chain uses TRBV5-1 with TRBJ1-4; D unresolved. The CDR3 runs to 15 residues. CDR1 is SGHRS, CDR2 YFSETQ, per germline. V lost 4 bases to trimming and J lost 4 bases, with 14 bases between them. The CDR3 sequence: CASSTQVGVNEKLFF. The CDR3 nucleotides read TGCGCCAGCAGCACTCAGGTCGGGGTTAATGAAAAACTGTTTTTT.

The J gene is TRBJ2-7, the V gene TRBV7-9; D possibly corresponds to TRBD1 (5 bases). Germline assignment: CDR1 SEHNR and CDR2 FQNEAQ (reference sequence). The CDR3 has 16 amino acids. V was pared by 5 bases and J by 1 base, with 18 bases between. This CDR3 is CASSPASWQGSYEQYF. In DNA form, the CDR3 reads TGTGCCAGCAGCCCCGCCTCGTGGCAGGGATCCTACGAGCAGTACTTC. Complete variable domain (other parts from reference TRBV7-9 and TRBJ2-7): DTGVSQNPRHKITKRGQNVTFRCDPISEHNRLYWYRQTLGQGPEFLTYFQNEAQLEKSRLLSDRFSAERPKGSFSTLEIQRTEQGDSAMYLCASSPASWQGSYEQYFGPGTRLTVT.

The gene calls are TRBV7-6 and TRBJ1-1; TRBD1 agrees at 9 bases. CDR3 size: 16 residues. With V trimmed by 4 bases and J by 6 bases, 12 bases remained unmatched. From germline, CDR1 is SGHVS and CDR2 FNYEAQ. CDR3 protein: CASSSKTGQGRPEAFF. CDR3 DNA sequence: TGTGCCAGCAGCTCTAAAACGGGACAGGGAAGGCCTGAAGCTTTCTTT.

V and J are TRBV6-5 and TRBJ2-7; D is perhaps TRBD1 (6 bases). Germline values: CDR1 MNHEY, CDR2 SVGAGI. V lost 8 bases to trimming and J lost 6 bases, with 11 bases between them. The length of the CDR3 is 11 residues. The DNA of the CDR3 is TGTGCCAGCGGCAACAGGGTCGAGCAGTACTTC. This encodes CASGNRVEQYF.